Listed here are 10 T cell receptor beta chains from one sample, sequenced in a study of blood T cell repertoires in COVID-19. The repertoire was sequenced with immunoSEQ multiplex PCR; TCRdb's copy has only in-frame clones and lacks some. Altogether roughly 230,000 clones are present, 75% to 90% being singletons, with the ten largest covering around 25%. Material for sequencing was peripheral blood. These receptors were obtained from a man aged 40-49 years with acute or convalescent COVID-19.

The chain is built from TRBV19 and TRBJ1-2; D is perhaps TRBD1 (5 bases). V lost 3 bases and J lost 4, with 12 bases in between. Germline assignment: CDR1 LNHDA and CDR2 SQIVND (reference sequence). The CDR3 length is 14 residues. CDR3 sequence reads: CASSIPGGGYGYTF. CDR3 sequence (DNA): TGTGCCAGTAGTATTCCGGGGGGTGGCTATGGCTACACCTTC.

The chain recombines TRBV4-1 with TRBJ1-4; the match to TRBD1 covers 9 bases. V shed 0 bases, J shed 7 bases, and the junction held 3 bases outside the gene matches. The germline V gene has CDR1 MGHRA and CDR2 YSYEKL. This CDR3 region has 15 residues. In nucleotides, the CDR3 is TGCGCCAGCAGCCAAGACGGGACAGGGATTGAAAAACTGTTTTTT. It yields the protein CASSQDGTGIEKLFF.

This clone was seen only a few times. The CDR3 coding sequence is TGTGCCAGCAGTTACTTCTCCGGGGACAGGGGCACTGAAGCTTTCTTT. Encoded protein: CASSYFSGDRGTEAFF. V is TRBV6-5 and J is TRBJ1-1; 10 bases agree with TRBD1. This CDR3 comprises 16 residues. Trimming removed 1 base from V and 4 bases from J; junction bases left unmatched: 6. Germline-derived CDR1 and CDR2 are MNHEY and SVGAGI.

V is TRBV5-1 and J is TRBJ2-2; 9 bases are a match to TRBD2. CDR1 is SGHRS, CDR2 YFSETQ, per germline. The CDR3 consists of 15 residues. With V trimmed by 4 bases and J by 4 bases, 5 bases remained unmatched. CDR3 coding DNA: TGCGCCAGCAGCCTGGGACTAGCAACCACCGGGGAGCTGTTTTTT. It yields the protein CASSLGLATTGELFF.

Only one count was recorded for this clone. This rearrangement joins TRBV7-7 to TRBJ1-4; D is uncertain. There are 13 residues in the CDR3. Germline V gene lookup returns CDR1 SSHAT and CDR2 FNYEAQ (reference sequence). Between the trimmed V and J ends, which lost 5 bases and 7 bases, there was a span of 11 bases. The CDR3, as DNA: TGTGCCAGCAGCCTGGGAGGGAGTGAAAAACTGTTTTTT. Amino acid sequence: CASSLGGSEKLFF.

The rearrangement joins TRBV6-5 to TRBJ1-2; D call uncertain. V was trimmed by 0 bases and J by 5 bases, leaving 13 bases between them. Looked up from germline, CDR1 is MNHEY and CDR2 is SVGAGI. This CDR3 has 15 residues. CDR3 residues: CASSYSRRPLYGYTF. In DNA, the CDR3 is TGTGCCAGCAGTTACTCGCGGAGGCCCTTATATGGCTACACCTTC.

A few counts support this clone. This chain's CDR3 is CASRLANTDTQYF. The CDR3 DNA sequence: TGTGCCAGTCGACTCGCCAACACAGATACGCAGTATTTT. This rearrangement joins TRBV7-3 to TRBJ2-3; D remains unclear. Trimming pared 9 bases from V and 2 bases from J, leaving 12 bases between. The V gene's germline CDR1 is SGHTA and CDR2 FQGTGA. This CDR3 region has 13 residues.

This rearrangement joins TRBV18 to TRBJ2-7; TRBD1 matches at 7 bases. CDR1 and CDR2 from the germline V gene are KGHSH and LQKENI. The CDR3 consists of 17 residues. The trim removed 3 bases at V and 1 base at J, leaving 12 bases unmatched. CDR3 in amino acids: CASSPYRGFGTSYEQYF. The DNA for the CDR3 is TGTGCCAGCTCACCTTACAGGGGCTTCGGAACATCCTACGAGCAGTACTTC.

This chain links TRBV6-5 with TRBJ2-5, with D maybe TRBD1 (6 bases). From germline, CDR1 is MNHEY and CDR2 SVGAGI. This CDR3 spans 15 amino acids. V dropped 4 bases and J dropped 4 bases, with 16 bases sitting between them. Here the CDR3 reads CASSWGSPQGETQYF. The CDR3, as DNA: TGTGCCAGCAGTTGGGGGAGTCCACAGGGAGAGACCCAGTACTTC.

This chain uses TRBV6-5 with TRBJ2-5; the match to TRBD2 covers 7 bases. The J segment lost 4 bases and the V segment lost 7 bases, leaving 12 bases of the junction unmatched. CDR1 and CDR2 (germline): MNHEY, SVGAGI. The CDR3 loop spans 15 amino acids. CDR3 bases: TGTGCCAGCACCTACTCCTGGGGGGGGTCAGAGACCCAGTACTTC. The encoded protein is CASTYSWGGSETQYF.